Reported below is one T cell receptor (beta chain). Its antigen target is currently unknown. Nothing much larger sits one base from this clone, and base qualities are not available. Multiplexed two-step PCR with Vbeta-specific forward primers and Jbeta-specific reverse primers was used to amplify TCRbeta CDR3 regions. Through the immunoSEQ service, the TCRbeta libraries were run on an Illumina instrument for sequencing. As for how the authors treated the data: IMGT annotation was used to assign V, D and J genes, and synthetic CDR3 analogues were used to correct counts for multiplex PCR bias. In the immunoSEQ Analyzer, repertoire clonality was calculated as one minus normalized Shannon entropy. Clonal expansion was defined by Fisher's exact test with Benjamini-Hochberg false discovery rate control, using two-tailed P<0.01. TCRdb provides this immuneACCESS table in a form limited to in-frame rearrangements. Some clones are lacking; in checked studies, under half of them reflect an unresolved V gene, and why the rest are absent is not known. That table furnishes V, J and clone size, whereas the DNA furnished D and trimming. The sample table shows fewer than 25,000 clones, and 70% to 90% are seen once. The leading ten clones occupy 0.65% to 0.8% of the sample.

Sorted T cell subsets were CFSE-labeled and co-cultured for around five days with allogeneic regulatory or mature dendritic cells at a 1:10 DC:T ratio. FACS was used to sort naive T cells as CD45RA+ cells and memory T cells as CD45RO+ CD4+ or CD8+ cells. The T cells used for TCR sequencing were obtained from a couple of healthy control subjects. Genomic DNA was extracted with the Qiagen DNeasy Blood & Tissue Kit. This sample stems from a study of regulatory dendritic cells for organ transplantation (dated by TCRdb to the late 2010s). About the full investigation: Monocytes were cultured with vitamin D3 on days 0 and 4 and with IL-10 on day 4 to generate regulatory dendritic cells. Sorted naive and memory CD4+ and CD8+ T cells had their TCRbeta repertoires sequenced both before and after allostimulation with either regulatory or mature dendritic cells. To evaluate the response of the DCs to a potent maturation-inducing agent, LPS was added to DC cultures on day 6. Study-level results and caveats: Only a couple of subjects were sequenced, and the authors noted considerable between-individual heterogeneity in the alloreactive memory CD8+ T cell pool. Allostimulation expanded memory CD8+ clones in both subjects, but regulatory dendritic cells appeared to induce more limited expansion than mature dendritic cells. Of the resting subsets, the one holding the most alloreactive TCR clonotypes was memory CD8+ T cells. Repertoires were highly diverse in naive CD4+ and CD8+ T cells, less diverse in memory cells, and most oligoclonal in memory CD8+ cells.

Trimming takes 4 bases from V and 2 bases from J, and the germline ends sit 10 bases apart. CDR1 and CDR2, looked up from the germline V gene, are SGHTS and YDEGEE. The CDR3 runs 13 residues from the cysteine to the phenylalanine. CDR3 DNA only is kept here, 39 bases in frame from base 1. This receptor was identified in a human donor in good health. The sequencing sample was made of naive CD4+ T cells from blood cultured with regulatory dendritic cells. Per the publication, the cell subset or site label means: CD45RA+ naive T cells. The V and J genes are TRBV5-8 and TRBJ2-7; possibly the D gene is TRBD2, per 6 matching bases. The DNA sequence is given as TGTGCCAGCAGCCTTAGCGGAACCTACGAGCAGTACTTC. It is translated as CASSLSGTYEQYF.